The 22 T cell receptor beta chains given below trace back to one sample, sequenced in a study of T cell changes during pregnancy in multiple sclerosis. Profiled with immunoSEQ multiplex PCR; TCRdb holds only in-frame clones, not every one. The table includes fewer than 85,000 clones, roughly 93% detected once. Specimen: peripheral blood, collected in the second trimester of pregnancy. These receptors came from a female donor with multiple sclerosis, enrolled in a pregnancy study.

CDR3: CASSPGSYEQYF. The CDR3 nucleotides are TGTGCCAGCAGTCCGGGATCCTACGAGCAGTACTTC. The chain links TRBV6-5 to TRBJ2-7; tentatively, D is TRBD2 (5 bases). The V end lost 5 bases, the J end lost 1 base, and 6 bases lay between the germline ends. Germline CDR1 reads MNHEY; CDR2 reads SVGAGI. The CDR3 is made up of 12 amino acids.

The V and J genes are TRBV6-5 and TRBJ1-4; a possible D gene is TRBD1 (5 bases). Germline CDR1 MNHEY, CDR2 SVGAGI. V was trimmed by 5 bases and J by 6 bases, leaving 13 bases between them. This CDR3 is 14 amino acids long. This chain's CDR3 is CASSLQGVHEKLFF. Written as DNA, the CDR3 is TGTGCCAGCAGTCTTCAGGGTGTACATGAAAAACTGTTTTTT.

V is TRBV6-5 and J is TRBJ2-7; weak D call: TRBD2 (5 bases). Germline CDR1 is MNHEY and CDR2 is SVGAGI. V lost 0 bases, J lost 3 bases, and 12 bases lay in between. The CDR3 runs 15 residues. CDR3 coding DNA: TGTGCCAGCAGTTACTCGAGACTAACAAGCTACGAGCAGTACTTC. Translating gives CASSYSRLTSYEQYF.

This clone was counted between two and nine times. The J gene is TRBJ1-1, the V gene TRBV7-6; D perhaps matches TRBD1 (5 bases). Germline V gene data show CDR1 as SGHVS and CDR2 as FNYEAQ. V lost 5 bases and J lost 1, with 8 bases in between. There are 13 residues in the CDR3. For the CDR3, the DNA is TGTGCCAGCAGCCAAACAGGGAACACTGAAGCTTTCTTT. Protein: CASSQTGNTEAFF.

The chain links TRBV6-4 to TRBJ2-5; 9 bases align to TRBD2. The CDR3 has 15 amino acids. Germline V gene lookup returns CDR1 MRHNA and CDR2 SNTAGT. J gave up 1 base and V 5 bases, and 5 bases lay outside the gene matches. The CDR3 loop reads CASSFQAGGQETQYF. CDR3 bases: TGTGCCAGCAGTTTTCAAGCGGGGGGCCAAGAGACCCAGTACTTC.

The chain has TRBV7-6 and TRBJ1-6; perhaps TRBD1 as D (6 bases). The CDR3 totals 15 residues. Germline CDR1 SGHVS, CDR2 FNYEAQ. Trimming took off 5 bases at V and 9 bases at J, with 17 bases between the two ends. The CDR3 region is CASSQTQGAGSPLHF. The CDR3 DNA is TGTGCCAGCAGCCAAACACAGGGCGCCGGTTCACCCCTCCACTTT.

About this clone itself: One end of the junction fails to match germline, which may point to a read error. The CDR3 protein is CASSYGGDSFLF. DNA of the CDR3: TGTGCCAGCAGTTACGGGGGCGACAGTTTCCTCTTC. V is TRBV6-5 and J is TRBJ2-7; D may be TRBD1 (6 bases). This CDR3 is 12 amino acids long. Germline values: CDR1 MNHEY, CDR2 SVGAGI.

The V gene is TRBV5-1, the J gene TRBJ2-7; D perhaps matches TRBD2 (6 bases). The CDR3 has 15 amino acids. Trimming took off 1 base at V and 0 bases at J, with 11 bases between the two ends. Per germline, CDR1 SGHRS and CDR2 YFSETQ. CDR3 DNA sequence: TGCGCCAGCAGCTTGAATAGCGGAAGCTCCTACGAGCAGTACTTC. This translates into CASSLNSGSSYEQYF.

The V gene is TRBV4-1, the J gene TRBJ2-1; 8 bases are shared with TRBD2. Germline assignment: CDR1 MGHRA and CDR2 YSYEKL. Losses at the gene ends were 1 base for V and 8 bases for J; bases not matched to a gene: 10. The CDR3 is made up of 16 amino acids. The CDR3 region has the DNA TGCGCCAGCAGCCAAGCCCCCGGGGGGGGCGGGGATGAGCAGTTCTTC. This encodes CASSQAPGGGGDEQFF.

The chain carries TRBV14 and TRBJ1-1; a weak D match, TRBD1 (5 bases). With 4 bases removed from V and 0 bases from J, the gap between germline ends came to 15 bases. The CDR3 totals 16 residues. Germline CDR1 reads SGHDN; CDR2 reads FVKESK. CDR3 in amino acids: CASSPRQGTMNTEAFF. In DNA form, the CDR3 reads TGTGCCAGCAGCCCCAGACAAGGGACTATGAACACTGAAGCTTTCTTT.

The chain joins TRBV27 to TRBJ2-6; no clear D gene. Germline loops: CDR1 MNHEY, CDR2 SMNVEV (reference sequence). This CDR3 has 14 residues. The V gene lost 6 bases and the J gene lost 1 base, with 7 bases spanning the gap. DNA for the CDR3: TGTGCCAGCAGAACGACTTCTGGGGCCAACGTCCTGACTTTC. Translated: CASRTTSGANVLTF.

The chain combines TRBV14 with TRBJ2-1, with 8 positions matching TRBD1. The germline V gene has CDR1 SGHDN and CDR2 FVKESK. J lost 9 bases, V lost 4 bases, and 2 bases had no gene match. The CDR3 totals 12 residues. Written as DNA, the CDR3 is TGTGCCAGCAGCCGGACAGGGAGTGAGCAGTTCTTC. Translating gives CASSRTGSEQFF.

The chain couples TRBV7-9 to TRBJ1-2; D is possibly TRBD1 (6 bases). CDR3 length equals 14 residues. Germline V lookup: CDR1 SEHNR, CDR2 FQNEAQ (reference sequence). V was shortened by 7 bases and J by 0 bases, with 12 bases between the two germline ends. The chain's CDR3 is CASTGGLANYGYTF. DNA of the CDR3: TGTGCCAGCACCGGGGGGCTAGCTAACTATGGCTACACCTTC.

V is TRBV2 and J is TRBJ1-5, with D perhaps TRBD1 (6 bases). The germline gives CDR1 SNHLY, CDR2 FYNNEI. V was trimmed by 7 bases and J by 3 bases, leaving 16 bases between them. This CDR3 spans 15 amino acids. The CDR3 DNA sequence: TGTGCCAGCACCCCTTGGACAGTTAACAATCAGCCCCAGCATTTT. It translates to CASTPWTVNNQPQHF.

This clone showed up just once. The chain combines TRBV13 with TRBJ1-2, with TRBD1 matching 10 bases. The CDR3 is 18 amino acids. Looked up from germline, CDR1 is PRHDT and CDR2 is FYEKMQ (reference sequence). With 0 bases clipped from V and 2 bases from J, the junction kept 9 bases outside the gene matches. The CDR3 loop reads CASSLGPGTGDRNYGYTF. The CDR3 coding sequence is TGTGCCAGCAGCTTAGGCCCCGGGACAGGGGACCGAAACTATGGCTACACCTTC.

The chain recombines TRBV5-8 with TRBJ1-5; no firm D call. Trimming shortened V by 2 bases and J by 5 bases, and 11 bases separated the two germline ends. Germline V gene data show CDR1 as SGHTS and CDR2 as YDEGEE. This CDR3 contains 14 residues. The CDR3 protein is CASSFSLRDQPQHF. In DNA form, the CDR3 reads TGTGCCAGCAGCTTTAGTCTTCGGGATCAGCCCCAGCATTTT.

The chain couples TRBV5-6 to TRBJ2-7; 10 positions agree with TRBD2. CDR1 and CDR2 (germline): SGHDT, YYEEEE. V shed 1 base and J 6 bases; nucleotides not matched to a gene: 4. The CDR3 has 14 amino acids. CDR3 loop: CASSLLAGVGEQYF. CDR3 DNA sequence: TGTGCCAGCAGCTTGCTAGCGGGAGTTGGCGAGCAGTACTTC.

The chain has TRBV10-3 and TRBJ1-2; 9 nucleotides match TRBD1. The CDR3 runs 16 residues. Losses at the gene ends were 6 bases for V and 2 bases for J; bases not matched to a gene: 10. The germline gives CDR1 ENHRY, CDR2 SYGVKD. CDR3 sequence reads: CAISLGQGGSNYGYTF. DNA for the CDR3: TGTGCCATCAGCCTGGGACAGGGTGGTTCCAACTATGGCTACACCTTC.

The chain couples TRBV7-2 to TRBJ1-1; a weak D match, TRBD1 (5 bases). This CDR3 is 13 amino acids long. CDR1 and CDR2 from the germline V gene are SGHTA and FQGNSA. V lost 7 bases and J lost 1, with 10 bases in between. The DNA of the CDR3 is TGTGCCAGCAACCTCCAGGGGAACACTGAAGCTTTCTTT. It translates to CASNLQGNTEAFF. The whole variable domain, remainder taken from reference TRBV7-2 and TRBJ1-1, is GAGVSQSPSNKVTEKGKDVELRCDPISGHTALYWYRQSLGQGLEFLIYFQGNSAPDKSGLPSDRFSAERTGGSVSTLTIQRTQQEDSAVYLCASNLQGNTEAFFGQGTRLTVV.

The J gene is TRBJ2-7, the V gene TRBV29-1; 9 bases align to TRBD1. Germline V lookup: CDR1 SQVTM, CDR2 ANQGSEA. The CDR3 runs to 14 residues. Trimming took 2 bases from V and 5 from J; bases not matched to a gene: 7. The CDR3 nucleotides read TGCAGCGTTGAAATGGGGACAGGGTCCAACGAGCAGTACTTC. This codes for CSVEMGTGSNEQYF.

The V gene is TRBV11-3, the J gene TRBJ1-1; unclear D gene. Germline CDR1 reads SGHNT; CDR2 reads YENEEA. The CDR3 consists of 13 residues. The germline V and J ends were trimmed by 3 bases and 4 bases, with 9 bases remaining between them. The CDR3 region has the DNA TGTGCCAGCAGCTTTGAGAGAGCCACTGAAGCTTTCTTT. It specifies CASSFERATEAFF.

The chain joins TRBV7-9 to TRBJ1-1; 9 bases map to TRBD1. Germline values: CDR1 SEHNR, CDR2 FQNEAQ (reference sequence). The CDR3 is 14 amino acids. V was clipped by 3 bases and J by 5 bases; unmatched bases: 4. The CDR3 region has the DNA TGTGCCAGCAGCTTTTCTGGGACAGGGACTGAAGCTTTCTTT. It is translated as CASSFSGTGTEAFF.